This T cell receptor beta chain is from a study of cytomegalovirus exposure and HLA in healthy donors. Background on the study: In an early release, HLA-typed donors contributed some 88 million unique TCR sequences.

Use of 60 Vbeta and 13 Jbeta primers characterized the PCR. Using immunoSEQ multiplex PCR, the repertoire was profiled, and TCRdb retains in-frame clones only, with some absent. The data hold tens of thousands of clones, with approximately 79% observed a single time. Overall study findings and caveats: Later, an analysis found that common viral pathogens appeared to be linked with several of the most significant clusters. In vitro assays verified that three CMV-associated chains recognized CMV antigens specifically. In a later analysis, TCR beta V- and J-gene trimming was associated with a missense DCLRE1C variant.

As regards this clone: Its antigen is unidentified.

Material for sequencing was PBMCs. The receptor comes from a man aged 30 to 45 in good health and CMV-seronegative.

The DNA for the CDR3 is TGTGCCAGCAGTTACTCGAGTCCCACAGGGTATGGCAATCAGCCCCAGCATTTT. Translating it yields CASSYSSPTGYGNQPQHF. This chain connects TRBV6-7 to TRBJ1-5; maybe TRBD1 (6 bases). TRBV6-7 is treated as an ORF (open reading frame) with a function not yet certain. Trimming cost V 0 bases and J 2 bases, with 17 bases left between them. CDR3 length: 18 residues.